This passage covers 29 T cell receptor beta chains from one sample sequenced in a study of shared clonotypes between healthy human individuals. The naive CD8 fraction comprised CD45RO-negative cells positively selected for CCR7 and excluded terminally differentiated effector memory CD45RA+ cells. TCRdb's table, derived via immunoSEQ multiplex PCR, lists solely in-frame clones and lacks some. The sample shows under 850,000 clones, 80% to 95% of them seen only once. Input material: naive CD8+ T cells sorted from blood. These receptors were obtained from a man aged 30 to 45 in good health.

The chain carries TRBV2 and TRBJ2-4; D unclear. The V and J ends lost 4 bases and 0 bases respectively, with 10 bases between them. The length of the CDR3 is 15 residues. The V gene's germline CDR1 is SNHLY and CDR2 FYNNEI. The CDR3 DNA is TGTGCCAGCAGTGTACGGATTATAGCCAAAAACATTCAGTACTTC. Protein sequence: CASSVRIIAKNIQYF.

This clone appeared a single time. The chain combines TRBV2 with TRBJ2-1; D unclear. The length of the CDR3 is 14 residues. Per germline, CDR1 SNHLY and CDR2 FYNNEI. The V and J ends lost 2 bases and 7 bases respectively, with 12 bases between them. CDR3 bases: TGTGCCAGCAGTGAATGGTCCGGAAGAAATGAGCAGTTCTTC. As protein: CASSEWSGRNEQFF.

The chain is built from TRBV7-6 and TRBJ2-2; a weak D match, TRBD1 (6 bases). There are 14 residues in the CDR3. Deletions cut 5 bases from V and 5 bases from J, with 12 bases between. Per germline, CDR1 SGHVS and CDR2 FNYEAQ. This CDR3 is CASSPVTGTGELFF. DNA of the CDR3: TGTGCCAGCAGCCCGGTGACAGGAACCGGGGAGCTGTTTTTT.

The chain joins TRBV27 to TRBJ2-1, with D perhaps matching TRBD2 (5 bases). Between the trimmed V and J ends, which lost 1 base and 7 bases, there was a span of 17 bases. The CDR3 length is 16 residues. Germline V gene sequence: CDR1 MNHEY, CDR2 SMNVEV (reference sequence). CDR3 loop: CASSLFRLVGDNEQFF. The CDR3 coding sequence is TGTGCCAGCAGTTTATTTAGGTTAGTCGGGGATAATGAGCAGTTCTTC.

In the case of this clone: This CDR3 is also generated by other DNA sequences in the sample. The V call is TRBV28, the J call TRBJ2-1; 9 bases are a match to TRBD2. This CDR3 is 15 amino acids long. Looked up from germline, CDR1 is MDHEN and CDR2 is SYDVKM. Unmatched junction bases numbered 5, after V lost 5 bases and J lost 3 bases. The CDR3 DNA is TGTGCCAGCAGTCTCCTAGCGGGACTCTACAATGAGCAGTTCTTC. Protein product: CASSLLAGLYNEQFF.

CDR3 sequence: CASSLGQGQFSYEQYF. The CDR3 coding sequence is TGCGCCAGCAGCTTGGGGCAGGGACAATTCTCCTACGAGCAGTACTTC. The chain employs TRBV5-1 and TRBJ2-7; D may be TRBD1 (6 bases). The CDR3 runs to 16 residues. Germline V gene sequence: CDR1 SGHRS, CDR2 YFSETQ. Deletions cut 0 bases from V and 0 bases from J, with 13 bases between.

The chain links TRBV2 to TRBJ2-1, with 11 positions matching TRBD2. CDR1 is SNHLY and CDR2 is FYNNEI in the germline V gene. The CDR3 sequence is 17 residues long. Trimming took 6 bases from V and 7 from J; bases not matched to a gene: 14. CDR3 nucleotides: TGTGCCAGCAGGAAGACCAAAACTAGCGGGAGTAGGAATGAGCAGTTCTTC. Translated: CASRKTKTSGSRNEQFF. Filled out from reference TRBV2 and TRBJ2-1, the complete variable domain reads EPEVTQTPSHQVTQMGQEVILRCVPISNHLYFYWYRQILGQKVEFLVSFYNNEISEKSEIFDDQFSVERPDGSNFTLKIRSTKLEDSAMYFCASRKTKTSGSRNEQFFGPGTRLTVL.

The rearrangement joins TRBV14 to TRBJ2-3; 9 bases agree with TRBD2. CDR1 and CDR2 (germline): SGHDN, FVKESK. Trimming took 0 bases from V and 4 from J; bases not matched to a gene: 11. The CDR3 length is 18 residues. CDR3 DNA sequence: TGTGCCAGCAGCCAAGATCTCTCTAGCGGGACCTTGGCAGATACGCAGTATTTT. Amino acid sequence: CASSQDLSSGTLADTQYF.

With regard to this clone: A read error may explain this, as a much larger clone is one base away. This chain connects TRBV7-9 to TRBJ2-1; the D is unclear. Trimming stripped 3 bases from V and 9 bases from J, with 3 bases between. Germline loops: CDR1 SEHNR, CDR2 FQNEAQ (reference sequence). The CDR3 is 10 amino acids. This chain's CDR3 is CASSFGEQFF. CDR3 bases: TGTGCCAGCAGCTTCGGTGAGCAGTTCTTC.

Points on this clone: Other nucleotide sequences in the sample specify the same CDR3. The CDR3: CASSLGLLSSYEQYF. The CDR3 DNA sequence: TGTGCCAGCAGCTTAGGACTTCTAAGCTCCTACGAGCAGTACTTC. This chain joins TRBV7-8 and TRBJ2-7, with D hard to call. Germline V gene lookup returns CDR1 SGHVS and CDR2 FQNEAQ. The CDR3 covers 15 residues. Trimming took off 1 base at V and 0 bases at J, with 10 bases between the two ends.

The chain links TRBV2 to TRBJ2-3, with 10 bases lining up with TRBD2. Germline loops: CDR1 SNHLY, CDR2 FYNNEI. V shed 2 bases, J shed 2 bases, and the junction held 7 bases outside the gene matches. The CDR3 sequence is 17 residues long. The CDR3 DNA follows: TGTGCCAGCAGTGAATTCGTAGCGGGAGGAAACACAGATACGCAGTATTTT. Its translation is CASSEFVAGGNTDTQYF.

V usage is TRBV9 and J usage is TRBJ2-1, with 10 bases aligning to TRBD2. Germline loops: CDR1 SGDLS, CDR2 YYNGEE. The J segment lost 9 bases and the V segment lost 0 bases, leaving 6 bases of the junction unmatched. The CDR3 has 15 residues. In nucleotides, the CDR3 is TGTGCCAGCAGCGTAGAAGGTAGCGGGAGGTTTGAGCAGTTCTTC. It specifies CASSVEGSGRFEQFF.

J is TRBJ2-7 and V is TRBV7-9, with 15 bases fitting TRBD2. The CDR3 has 19 amino acids. Trimming took 5 bases from V and 2 from J; bases not matched to a gene: 13. CDR1 and CDR2 (germline): SEHNR, FQNEAQ (reference sequence). CDR3 sequence (DNA): TGTGCCAGCAGCGTAGGACTAGCGGGAGGGATTCCTAGGGCCTACGAGCAGTACTTC. Encoded protein: CASSVGLAGGIPRAYEQYF.

J is TRBJ2-7 and V is TRBV27; 10 bases fit TRBD1. V shed 5 bases, J shed 3 bases, and the junction held 4 bases outside the gene matches. This CDR3 is built from 14 residues. Germline V gene sequence: CDR1 MNHEY, CDR2 SMNVEV (reference sequence). CDR3: CASSPRTGGYEQYF. For the CDR3, the DNA is TGTGCCAGCAGTCCTAGGACAGGGGGCTACGAGCAGTACTTC.

The chain is built from TRBV27 and TRBJ2-1; D is ambiguous. The CDR3 loop spans 12 amino acids. The V gene's germline CDR1 is MNHEY and CDR2 SMNVEV (reference sequence). V lost 6 bases to trimming and J lost 7 bases, with 10 bases between them. This CDR3 reads CASRLGRNEQFF. In DNA, the CDR3 is TGTGCCAGCAGACTTGGACGGAATGAGCAGTTCTTC.

V usage is TRBV7-3 and J usage is TRBJ2-3, with 7 bases aligning to TRBD1. CDR1 and CDR2 from the germline V gene are SGHTA and FQGTGA. CDR3 length: 15 amino acids. V trimming: 4 bases; J trimming: 6 bases; junction bases outside the gene matches: 10. CDR3 sequence (DNA): TGTGCCAGCAGCTCTACAACACTAGGGGGCGATACGCAGTATTTT. Translating it yields CASSSTTLGGDTQYF. The entire variable domain, with the rest obtained from reference TRBV7-3 and TRBJ2-3, is as follows: GAGVSQTPSNKVTEKGKYVELRCDPISGHTALYWYRQSLGQGPEFLIYFQGTGAADDSGLPNDRFFAVRPEGSVSTLKIQRTERGDSAVYLCASSSTTLGGDTQYFGPGTRLTVL.

This clone appeared a single time. The gene calls are TRBV5-6 and TRBJ1-2; D is unresolved. Trimming removed 2 bases from V and 2 bases from J, with 10 bases in between. CDR1 is SGHDT, CDR2 YYEEEE, per germline. The CDR3 runs 14 residues. This chain's CDR3 is CASSFFGGNYGYTF. The CDR3 DNA follows: TGTGCCAGCAGCTTCTTCGGAGGGAACTATGGCTACACCTTC.

CDR3 coding DNA: TGTGCCAGCAGCCCGAACTTAGCGGGACCCACAGATACGCAGTATTTT. The encoded protein is CASSPNLAGPTDTQYF. The chain combines TRBV13 with TRBJ2-3; 8 positions agree with TRBD2. The CDR3 loop spans 16 amino acids. CDR1 is PRHDT and CDR2 is FYEKMQ in the germline V gene (reference sequence). Trimming cost V 5 bases and J 2 bases; bases outside gene matches: 9.

The rearrangement links TRBV6-6 to TRBJ2-3; D is unresolved. The V gene lost 5 bases and the J gene lost 0 bases, with 15 bases spanning the gap. The CDR3 has 16 residues. Germline V lookup: CDR1 MNHNY, CDR2 SVGAGI (reference sequence). The CDR3 spells CASSPDRLVSTDTQYF. CDR3 DNA: TGTGCCAGCAGTCCCGATCGATTGGTTAGCACAGATACGCAGTATTTT.

The V gene is TRBV29-1, the J gene TRBJ2-1, with 9 bases fitting TRBD2. The junction had 10 bases not matched to a gene; V was cut back by 2 bases and J by 8 bases. There are 15 residues in the CDR3. Germline lookup yields CDR1 SQVTM and CDR2 ANQGSEA. CDR3 bases: TGCAGCGTTGAAATTCTAGCGGGACTGACCGATGAGCAGTTCTTC. Translated: CSVEILAGLTDEQFF.

The chain recombines TRBV11-2 with TRBJ1-4; D is ambiguous. The length of the CDR3 is 13 residues. V lost 0 bases and J 6 bases, leaving 5 bases between the germline ends. The germline V gene has CDR1 SGHAT and CDR2 FQNNGV. CDR3 nucleotide sequence: TGTGCCAGCAGCTTAGATTTCGATGAAAAACTGTTTTTT. It yields the protein CASSLDFDEKLFF.

The chain is built from TRBV2 and TRBJ1-5; no clear D gene. V dropped 0 bases and J dropped 4 bases, with 7 bases sitting between them. The CDR3 is 14 residues long. Germline loops: CDR1 SNHLY, CDR2 FYNNEI. CDR3 region: CASSEALLNQPQHF. DNA of the CDR3: TGTGCCAGCAGTGAAGCGCTTCTAAATCAGCCCCAGCATTTT.

This chain uses TRBV7-9 with TRBJ2-3; D possibly matches TRBD1 or TRBD2 (5 bases each). The CDR3 consists of 14 residues. Germline values: CDR1 SEHNR, CDR2 FQNEAQ (reference sequence). Trimming took off 7 bases at V and 1 base at J, with 12 bases between the two ends. The CDR3 DNA reads as TGTGCCAGCACACGAGGGGCGCGCACAGATACGCAGTATTTT. It is translated as CASTRGARTDTQYF.

CDR3 region: CASTLPGQPQHF. The CDR3 DNA follows: TGTGCCAGTACCCTGCCAGGTCAGCCCCAGCATTTT. The chain uses TRBV19 and TRBJ1-5; unclear D gene. This CDR3 comprises 12 residues. Trimming shortened V by 7 bases and J by 6 bases, and 10 bases separated the two germline ends. Germline loops: CDR1 LNHDA, CDR2 SQIVND (reference sequence).

The chain carries TRBV28 and TRBJ1-3, with D tentatively TRBD1 (6 bases). CDR1 and CDR2 (germline): MDHEN, SYDVKM. Trimming cost V 7 bases and J 2 bases, with 18 bases left between them. This CDR3 region has 16 residues. Here the CDR3 reads CASTTPQGVPGNTIYF. CDR3 DNA sequence: TGTGCCAGCACGACCCCACAGGGCGTCCCTGGAAACACCATATATTTT.

The V call is TRBV13, the J call TRBJ1-3, with TRBD1 identical over 7 bases. This CDR3 contains 14 residues. The V and J ends lost 5 bases and 2 bases, in that order; junction bases with no gene match: 3. The germline CDR1 and CDR2 sequences are PRHDT and FYEKMQ (reference sequence). The CDR3: CASSPQGPGNTIYF. The CDR3 DNA follows: TGTGCCAGCAGCCCACAGGGGCCTGGAAACACCATATATTTT.

V is TRBV5-4 and J is TRBJ2-7; a weak D match, TRBD2 (6 bases). V was trimmed by 4 bases and J by 2 bases, leaving 16 bases between them. This CDR3 contains 15 residues. Per the germline V gene, CDR1 is SGHNT and CDR2 is YYREEE (reference sequence). The CDR3 nucleotides read TGTGCCAGCAGCCCTCGGGACGGGGGTCCCTACGAGCAGTACTTC. The encoded protein is CASSPRDGGPYEQYF.

About this clone itself: The same CDR3 also results from other DNA sequences found in this sample. This sequence joins TRBV11-2 and TRBJ2-7; TRBD2 matches 11 bases. The germline CDR1 and CDR2 sequences are SGHAT and FQNNGV. The CDR3 is 15 amino acids. Losses at the gene ends were 5 bases for V and 1 base for J; bases not matched to a gene: 4. CDR3 nucleotides: TGTGCCAGCAGCCGTACTAGCGGGAGTTCCTACGAGCAGTACTTC. Translation: CASSRTSGSSYEQYF.

The chain is built from TRBV9 and TRBJ2-3; TRBD1 aligns across 9 bases. The CDR3 covers 17 residues. V shed 3 bases, J shed 2 bases, and the junction held 10 bases outside the gene matches. Per germline, CDR1 SGDLS and CDR2 YYNGEE. The CDR3 sequence: CASSAATGTGSTDTQYF. In DNA form, the CDR3 reads TGTGCCAGCAGCGCGGCCACCGGGACAGGGTCCACAGATACGCAGTATTTT.